This TCR beta chain was identified in a study of graft-versus-host responses after intestinal transplantation. Measured with immunoSEQ multiplex PCR; TCRdb has only the in-frame clones, and not every one. Among about 130,000 clones listed, approximately 90% were seen once. V shed 5 bases and J 5 bases; nucleotides not matched to a gene: 7. CDR1 and CDR2 from the germline V gene are SEHNR and FQNEAQ (reference sequence). The CDR3 spans 14 residues. Overall study findings and caveats: Early post-transplant HvG declines were associated with peak circulating GvH clone levels.

Points on this clone: The antigen is unknown.

The receptor comes from a human donor who received an intestinal transplant. The source was unstimulated CD4+ T cells sorted from spleen or lymph node cells, collected before intestinal transplant. The chain carries TRBV7-9 and TRBJ2-5; TRBD2 aligns across 8 bases. The CDR3 DNA reads as TGTGCCAGCAGCCCGGGACTAGGAGTGGAGACCCAGTACTTC. Residues: CASSPGLGVETQYF.